Each of the 23 T cell receptor beta chains below was sequenced from the same sample in a study of T cells in Graves' hyperthyroidism and ophthalmopathy. The TCR beta CDR3 regions underwent amplification using RNA transcripts as the source. In the first-round RT-PCR of the TCR CDR3, the HTBI primer set was used. TCRdb redid the calling of the multiplex PCR reads with MiXCR, one entry per CDR3 protein. The table shows approximately 520,000 distinct CDR3 sequences, with 20% to 25% occurring only once. The sample taken for sequencing was blood. The receptors were sampled from a man aged 18 to 29 with Graves' hyperthyroidism.

This clonotype was seen ten or more times. CDR3 sequence: CASSLEGLPQHF. DNA of the CDR3: TGTGCCAGCAGCTTAGAAGGGTTGCCCCAGCATTTT. The chain links TRBV7-9 to TRBJ1-5; D remains ambiguous. Looked up from germline, CDR1 is SEHNR and CDR2 is FQNEAQ (reference sequence). This CDR3 has 12 residues. The V and J ends lost 1 base and 9 bases respectively, with 7 bases between them.

This chain uses TRBV2 with TRBJ1-5; TRBD1 is a possible D gene (6 bases). This CDR3 has 13 residues. The V end lost 7 bases, the J end lost 6 bases, and 13 bases lay between the germline ends. The germline CDR1 and CDR2 sequences are SNHLY and FYNNEI. The CDR3 nucleotides are TGTGCCAGCAACACAGGGTCGGCTCAGCCCCAGCATTTT. As protein: CASNTGSAQPQHF.

In its sample, this clonotype was seen a few times. The CDR3: CASSRTGRMNTEAFF. CDR3 in DNA: TGTGCCAGCAGTAGGACAGGGCGGATGAACACTGAAGCTTTCTTT. This chain joins TRBV6-1 and TRBJ1-1, with TRBD1 matching over 8 bases. The germline CDR1 and CDR2 sequences are MNHNS and SASEGT. The CDR3 has 15 amino acids. The trim removed 5 bases at V and 0 bases at J, leaving 5 bases unmatched.

Many counts were recorded for this clonotype. The CDR3 DNA sequence: TGTGCCAGCAGCCCGAGGACCACCTTGTCCTACGAGCAGTACTTC. Encoded protein: CASSPRTTLSYEQYF. This rearrangement joins TRBV5-5 to TRBJ2-7; no firm D call. The CDR3 contains 15 residues. CDR1 and CDR2 (germline): SGHKS, YYEKEE (reference sequence). Trimming left V 4 bases short and J 1 base short, with 15 bases between.

The chain recombines TRBV28 with TRBJ2-7; 9 bases align to TRBD2. The germline gives CDR1 MDHEN, CDR2 SYDVKM. The CDR3 runs 15 residues. V was clipped by 2 bases and J by 4 bases; unmatched bases: 6. CDR3 DNA: TGTGCCAGCAGTTTAGCGGGAGGGCTTCGATACGAGCAGTACTTC. Its protein product is CASSLAGGLRYEQYF. The full variable domain, with the rest looked up from reference TRBV28 and TRBJ2-7, is DVKVTQSSRYLVKRTGEKVFLECVQDMDHENMFWYRQDPGLGLRLIYFSYDVKMKEKGDIPEGYSVSREKKERFSLILESASTNQTSMYLCASSLAGGLRYEQYFGPGTRLTVT.

The genes are TRBV5-1 and TRBJ2-7; perhaps TRBD1 as D (5 bases). The CDR3 covers 14 residues. Germline V gene data show CDR1 as SGHRS and CDR2 as YFSETQ. V was shortened by 5 bases and J by 3 bases, with 15 bases between the two germline ends. CDR3 nucleotides: TGCGCCAGCAGGACGCAGGGATCCTTCTACGAGCAGTACTTC. Protein product: CASRTQGSFYEQYF.

The chain is built from TRBV28 and TRBJ1-1; D remains ambiguous. Germline V gene lookup returns CDR1 MDHEN and CDR2 SYDVKM. Trimming shortened V by 6 bases and J by 5 bases, and 16 bases separated the two germline ends. The CDR3 is 14 amino acids. The chain's CDR3 is CASSPSSDYTEAFF. In DNA, the CDR3 is TGTGCCAGCAGCCCCAGTTCCGATTATACTGAAGCTTTCTTT.

This clonotype was detected ten times or more. The chain is built from TRBV29-1 and TRBJ2-5; D may be TRBD1 (5 bases). Per germline, CDR1 SQVTM and CDR2 ANQGSEA. The CDR3 extends over 14 amino acids. V lost 5 bases and J 3 bases, leaving 16 bases between the germline ends. In DNA, the CDR3 is TGCAGCGTTCAGCCAGGGAATAGAGAAGAGACCCAGTACTTC. Translated: CSVQPGNREETQYF.

Of note for this clonotype: A much bigger clone sits one base away, suggesting this may be a read error. CDR3 bases: TGTGCCGGCAGCCGGACCGACAGCTCCTACGAGCAGTACTTC. Its protein is CAGSRTDSSYEQYF. The J gene is TRBJ2-7, the V gene TRBV14; D possibly corresponds to TRBD1 (5 bases). Per the germline V gene, CDR1 is SGHDN and CDR2 is FVKESK. The CDR3 has 14 amino acids.

This clonotype was detected only a few times. DNA of the CDR3: TGTGCCAGCACCCTAGGGACAGGGGGTAATTCACCCCTCCACTTT. Translated, it gives CASTLGTGGNSPLHF. The chain uses TRBV12-3 or TRBV12-4 and TRBJ1-6; 11 bases match TRBD1. The CDR3 totals 15 residues. Trimming took 7 bases from V and 6 from J; bases not matched to a gene: 5.

The table lists this clonotype with many counts. The J gene is TRBJ1-5, the V gene TRBV30; 11 nucleotides align to TRBD1. Per germline, CDR1 GTSNPN and CDR2 SVGIG (reference sequence). The CDR3 contains 14 residues. The junction had 2 bases not matched to a gene; V was cut back by 3 bases and J by 4 bases. CDR3 DNA: TGTGCCTGGAGGGGACAGGGGGGAAATCAGCCCCAGCATTTT. This codes for CAWRGQGGNQPQHF.

This clonotype was recorded a few times. V is TRBV20-1 and J is TRBJ2-5; 11 bases agree with TRBD2. Trimming at V came to 3 bases and at J to 3 bases, leaving 15 bases not matched to a gene. The CDR3 is 18 amino acids. CDR1 is DFQATT and CDR2 is SNEGSKA in the germline V gene (reference sequence). CDR3 DNA sequence: TGCAGTGCTAGTTTCGGGGGCTTAGCGGGAGGGCCGAAAGAGACCCAGTACTTC. Translating gives CSASFGGLAGGPKETQYF.

The genes are TRBV19 and TRBJ2-2; D unclear. Trimming cost V 1 base and J 1 base, with 10 bases left between them. This CDR3 spans 16 amino acids. Germline CDR1 LNHDA, CDR2 SQIVND (reference sequence). Here the CDR3 reads CASSIAGSLNTGELFF. CDR3 coding DNA: TGTGCCAGTAGTATAGCCGGCAGTTTGAACACCGGGGAGCTGTTTTTT.

The chain recombines TRBV20-1 with TRBJ1-1; perhaps TRBD1 as D (6 bases). The germline gives CDR1 DFQATT, CDR2 SNEGSKA (reference sequence). This CDR3 region has 14 residues. With 5 bases removed from V and 7 bases from J, the gap between germline ends came to 20 bases. The CDR3 reads CSAYNVGGRDEAFF. The CDR3 DNA sequence: TGCAGTGCTTACAATGTTGGGGGGCGCGATGAAGCTTTCTTT.

The CDR3 loop reads CASCITGIYTYEQYF. The CDR3 nucleotides read TGTGCCAGCTGTATAACAGGGATTTATACCTACGAGCAGTACTTC. The V gene is TRBV2, the J gene TRBJ2-7; perhaps TRBD1 as D (6 bases). The CDR3 is made up of 15 amino acids. Germline CDR1 and CDR2: SNHLY and FYNNEI. Trimming stripped 8 bases from V and 2 bases from J, with 19 bases between.

The genes are TRBV28 and TRBJ1-5, with 8 nucleotides matching TRBD1. Germline V gene lookup returns CDR1 MDHEN and CDR2 SYDVKM. CDR3 length: 17 residues. J lost 2 bases, V lost 7 bases, and 13 bases had no gene match. The CDR3 region has the DNA TGTGCCAGCACTGCCCATCGCTGGGACAGGCGCAATCAGCCCCAGCATTTT. This encodes CASTAHRWDRRNQPQHF.

This clonotype was seen a handful of times. The rearrangement uses TRBV20-1 and TRBJ1-5; no definite D call. This CDR3 comprises 14 residues. V dropped 2 bases and J dropped 2 bases, with 10 bases sitting between them. CDR1 DFQATT and CDR2 SNEGSKA come from the germline V gene (reference sequence). The CDR3 protein is CSARSRRGNQPQHF. CDR3 coding DNA: TGCAGTGCTAGATCCCGGCGGGGCAATCAGCCCCAGCATTTT.

This clonotype was recorded many times. J is TRBJ2-5 and V is TRBV12-3 or TRBV12-4; D ambiguous. CDR3 length: 13 residues. Trimming took off 8 bases at V and 4 bases at J, with 14 bases between the two ends. CDR3 nucleotide sequence: TGTGCCAGCGCCGGACGGGCTACAGAGACCCAGTACTTC. This encodes CASAGRATETQYF.

The chain couples TRBV18 to TRBJ2-7; a possible D gene is TRBD1 (6 bases). This CDR3 region has 16 residues. The germline V and J ends were trimmed by 6 bases and 3 bases, with 21 bases remaining between them. Germline CDR1 and CDR2: KGHSH and LQKENI. CDR3: CASSLTGTKTYYEQYF. The CDR3 coding sequence is TGTGCCAGCTCCTTAACCGGGACAAAAACCTACTACGAGCAGTACTTC.

In its sample, this clonotype was seen once. This sequence joins TRBV12-3 or TRBV12-4 and TRBJ1-5, with D possibly TRBD1 on 5 matching bases. The CDR3 covers 16 residues. V lost 1 base and J lost 0, with 10 bases in between. The CDR3 DNA is TGTGCCAGCAGTTTAGGAGGGGAAAATAGCAATCAGCCCCAGCATTTT. It encodes CASSLGGENSNQPQHF.

This clonotype was counted ten times or more. The chain couples TRBV7-6 to TRBJ2-2; D might be TRBD2 (5 bases). The CDR3 has 13 residues. CDR1 SGHVS and CDR2 FNYEAQ come from the germline V gene. Trimming left V 6 bases short and J 4 bases short, with 9 bases between. This CDR3 is CASSPEGTGELFF. For the CDR3, the DNA is TGTGCCAGCAGTCCTGAGGGCACCGGGGAGCTGTTTTTT.

This clonotype was seen more than once but under ten times. This rearrangement joins TRBV5-1 to TRBJ1-1; D gene uncertain. The CDR3 spans 14 residues. Trimming removed 1 base from V and 1 base from J, with 8 bases in between. Germline loops: CDR1 SGHRS, CDR2 YFSETQ. Here the CDR3 reads CASSLNNGNTEAFF. CDR3 bases: TGCGCCAGCAGCTTGAATAATGGGAACACTGAAGCTTTCTTT.

A word on this clonotype: A much bigger clone sits one base away, suggesting this may be a read error. This chain uses TRBV3-1 with TRBJ2-5; tentatively, D is TRBD1 (5 bases). Germline CDR1 and CDR2: LGHDT and YNNKEL (reference sequence). CDR3 length equals 15 residues. The CDR3 region has the DNA TGTGCCAGCAGCCAAGATATAGGGGTCGAGGAGACCAAGTACTTC. This translates into CASSQDIGVEETKYF.